This TCR beta chain was observed in a study of cytomegalovirus exposure and HLA in healthy donors. In the PCR, 60 Vbeta and 13 Jbeta primers were used. Method: immunoSEQ multiplex PCR; TCRdb's copy keeps in-frame clones and lacks some. The sample holds just under 95,000 clones; just under 85% are singletons and the top ten take around 6%. The study, taken as a whole, reports: Later findings reportedly placed an Asian-associated ancestry cluster below the roughly 670-donor mean for N-insertions. In most subjects, TCR beta sequences reportedly gave accurate predictions of HLA-A and HLA-B alleles. With later analysis, a missense DCLRE1C variant became linked to TCR beta V- and J-gene trimming. Later analysis indicated greater clonal expansion among HLA-associated TCR beta chains than among equally common other chains.

This CDR3 comprises 16 residues. A single count supports this clone. Its antigen is undetermined. The sequencing input was PBMCs. The receptor comes from a young woman in good health and CMV-seropositive. J is TRBJ2-5 and V is TRBV7-5; the table's D call, TRBD1, has no DNA check behind it. TRBV7-5 is flagged as a pseudogene. The chain's CDR3 is CARSWTTGTPLVAQYF. CDR3 nucleotides: TGTGCCAGAAGCTGGACCACCGGGACACCATTAGTGGCCCAGTACTTC.